This TCR beta chain was recovered during a study of blood T cell repertoires in COVID-19. Study context: The cDNA or gDNA used as material had been derived from T cells, B-cell-depleted T cells, or PBMCs.

Enrolled through a virtual design, the participants were between 18 and 89 years of age and came from 24 US areas. Participants were placed into cohorts based on the clinical history they reported. What the recovered Cohort 3 donors had was two negative PCRs, clearance, or symptom resolution. The assay was immunoSEQ multiplex PCR, and TCRdb's table has in-frame clones only and misses some. The table has 390,000 or so clones, approximately 90% seen once. The CDR3 loop spans 14 amino acids. Trimming left V 4 bases short and J 6 bases short, with 12 bases between. Germline CDR1 reads KGHSH; CDR2 reads LQKENI.

The rearrangement uses TRBV18 and TRBJ2-2, with D possibly being TRBD1 (6 bases). The sample consisted of PBMCs or T cells enriched from blood (not recorded which). The TCR originated in a man between 18 and 29 years old who had recovered from COVID-19. The CDR3 DNA sequence: TGTGCCAGCTCACTGAACAGGGACGCCGGGGAGCTGTTTTTT. The encoded protein is CASSLNRDAGELFF.